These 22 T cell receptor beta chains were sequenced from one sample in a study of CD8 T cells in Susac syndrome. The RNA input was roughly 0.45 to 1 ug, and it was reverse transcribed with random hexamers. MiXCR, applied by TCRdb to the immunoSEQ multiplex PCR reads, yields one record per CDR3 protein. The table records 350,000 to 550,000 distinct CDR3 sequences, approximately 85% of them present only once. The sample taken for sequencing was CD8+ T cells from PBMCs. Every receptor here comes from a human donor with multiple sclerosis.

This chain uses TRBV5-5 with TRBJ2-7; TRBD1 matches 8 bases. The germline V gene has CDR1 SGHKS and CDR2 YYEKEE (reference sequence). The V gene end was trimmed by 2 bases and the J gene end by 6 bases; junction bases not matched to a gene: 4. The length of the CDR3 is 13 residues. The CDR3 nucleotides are TGTGCCAGCAGCTTTCAGGGGGCGCCCGAGCAGTACTTC. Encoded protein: CASSFQGAPEQYF. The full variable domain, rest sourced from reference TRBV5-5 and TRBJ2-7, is DAGVTQSPTHLIKTRGQQVTLRCSPISGHKSVSWYQQVLGQGPQFIFQYYEKEERGRGNFPDRFSARQFPNYSSELNVNALLLGDSALYLCASSFQGAPEQYFGPGTRLTVT.

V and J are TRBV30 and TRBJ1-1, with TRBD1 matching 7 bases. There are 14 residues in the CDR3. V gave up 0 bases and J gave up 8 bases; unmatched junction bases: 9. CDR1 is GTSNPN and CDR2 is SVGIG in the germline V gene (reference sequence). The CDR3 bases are TGTGCCTGGAGTGTCTTAGGGGGCGGAGCCGAAGCTTTCTTT. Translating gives CAWSVLGGGAEAFF.

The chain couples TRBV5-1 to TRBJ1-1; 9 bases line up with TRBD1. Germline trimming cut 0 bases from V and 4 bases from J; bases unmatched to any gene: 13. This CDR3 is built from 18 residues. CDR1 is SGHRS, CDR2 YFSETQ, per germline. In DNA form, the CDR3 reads TGCGCCAGCAGCTTGGCCCCCGTTGGGGGACAGGGAGGCACTGAAGCTTTCTTT. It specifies CASSLAPVGGQGGTEAFF.

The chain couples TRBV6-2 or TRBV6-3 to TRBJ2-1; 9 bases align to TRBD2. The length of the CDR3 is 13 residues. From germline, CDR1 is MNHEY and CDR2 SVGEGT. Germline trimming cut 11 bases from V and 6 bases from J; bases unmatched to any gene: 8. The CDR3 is CACRVAGANEQFF. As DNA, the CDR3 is TGTGCCTGTCGGGTAGCGGGAGCCAATGAGCAGTTCTTC.

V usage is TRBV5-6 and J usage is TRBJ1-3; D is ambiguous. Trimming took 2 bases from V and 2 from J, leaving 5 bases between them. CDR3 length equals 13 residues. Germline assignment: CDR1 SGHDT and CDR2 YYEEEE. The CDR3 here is CASSFDPGNTIYF. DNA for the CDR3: TGTGCCAGCAGCTTTGACCCTGGAAACACCATATATTTT.

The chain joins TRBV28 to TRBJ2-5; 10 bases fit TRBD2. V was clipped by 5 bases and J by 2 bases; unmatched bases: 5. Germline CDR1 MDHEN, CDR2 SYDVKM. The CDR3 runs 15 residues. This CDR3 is CASSTLAGEQETQYF. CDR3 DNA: TGTGCCAGCAGTACCCTAGCGGGAGAACAAGAGACCCAGTACTTC.

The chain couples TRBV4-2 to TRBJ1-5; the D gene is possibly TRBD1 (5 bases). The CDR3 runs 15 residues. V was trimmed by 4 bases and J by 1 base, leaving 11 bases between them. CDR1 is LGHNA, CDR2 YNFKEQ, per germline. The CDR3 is CASSLTGGSNQPQHF. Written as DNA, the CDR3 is TGTGCCAGCAGCCTTACAGGAGGGAGCAATCAGCCCCAGCATTTT.

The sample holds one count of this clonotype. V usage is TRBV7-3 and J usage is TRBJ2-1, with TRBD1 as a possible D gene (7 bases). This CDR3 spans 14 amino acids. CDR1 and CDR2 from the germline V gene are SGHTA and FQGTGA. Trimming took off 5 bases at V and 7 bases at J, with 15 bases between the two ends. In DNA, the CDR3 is TGTGCCAGCAGCCTTACAGGGGCGGGGAATGAGCAGTTCTTC. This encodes CASSLTGAGNEQFF.

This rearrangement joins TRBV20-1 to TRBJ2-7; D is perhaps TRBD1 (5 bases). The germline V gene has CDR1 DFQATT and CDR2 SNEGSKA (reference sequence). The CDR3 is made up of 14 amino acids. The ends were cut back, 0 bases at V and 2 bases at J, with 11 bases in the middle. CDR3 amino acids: CSARDLGRAYEQYF. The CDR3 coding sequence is TGCAGTGCTAGAGATCTGGGCAGGGCCTACGAGCAGTACTTC.

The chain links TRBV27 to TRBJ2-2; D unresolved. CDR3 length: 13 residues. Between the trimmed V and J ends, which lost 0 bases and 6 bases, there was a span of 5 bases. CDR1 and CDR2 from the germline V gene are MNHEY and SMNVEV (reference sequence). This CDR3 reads CASSLSTPGELFF. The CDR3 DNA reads TGTGCCAGCAGTTTATCGACTCCCGGGGAGCTGTTTTTT.

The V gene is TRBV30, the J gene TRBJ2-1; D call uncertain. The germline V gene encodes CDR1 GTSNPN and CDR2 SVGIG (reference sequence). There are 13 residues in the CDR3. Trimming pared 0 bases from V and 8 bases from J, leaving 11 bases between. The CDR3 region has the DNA TGTGCCTGGAGTGTAAGCGAGAGTTATGAGCAGTTCTTC. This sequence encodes CAWSVSESYEQFF.

This chain's CDR3 is CSVRIGEGNIQYF. Written as DNA, the CDR3 is TGCAGCGTAAGAATCGGGGAAGGAAACATTCAGTACTTC. The rearrangement joins TRBV29-1 to TRBJ2-4; D might be TRBD2 (5 bases). Deletions cut 6 bases from V and 6 bases from J, with 15 bases between. Germline V gene lookup returns CDR1 SQVTM and CDR2 ANQGSEA. The CDR3 runs to 13 residues.

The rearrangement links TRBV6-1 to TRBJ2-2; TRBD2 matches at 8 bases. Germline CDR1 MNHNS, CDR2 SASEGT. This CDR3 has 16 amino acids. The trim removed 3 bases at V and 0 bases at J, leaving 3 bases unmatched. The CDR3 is CASSDDSGANTGELFF. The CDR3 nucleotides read TGTGCCAGCAGTGACGATAGCGGGGCGAACACCGGGGAGCTGTTTTTT.

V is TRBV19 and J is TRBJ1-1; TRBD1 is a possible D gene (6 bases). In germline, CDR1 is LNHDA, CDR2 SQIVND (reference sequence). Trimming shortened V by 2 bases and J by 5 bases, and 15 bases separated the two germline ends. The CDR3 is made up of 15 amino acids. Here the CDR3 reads CASSISPGAMTEAFF. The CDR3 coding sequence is TGTGCCAGTAGTATATCGCCAGGGGCCATGACTGAAGCTTTCTTT.

In DNA, the CDR3 is TGTGCCAGCAGCCAAGATCAGGGGCGCCGGACTGAAGCTTTCTTT. Protein product: CASSQDQGRRTEAFF. The rearrangement links TRBV14 to TRBJ1-1; tentative D call: TRBD1 (6 bases). V lost 0 bases, J lost 5 bases, and 13 bases lay in between. The germline gives CDR1 SGHDN, CDR2 FVKESK. This CDR3 contains 15 residues.

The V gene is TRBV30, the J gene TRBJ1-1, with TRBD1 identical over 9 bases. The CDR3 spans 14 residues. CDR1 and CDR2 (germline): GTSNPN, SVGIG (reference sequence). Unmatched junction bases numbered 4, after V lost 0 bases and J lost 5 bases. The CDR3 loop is CAWSVQGAGTEAFF. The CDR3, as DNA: TGTGCCTGGAGTGTACAGGGGGCGGGAACTGAAGCTTTCTTT.

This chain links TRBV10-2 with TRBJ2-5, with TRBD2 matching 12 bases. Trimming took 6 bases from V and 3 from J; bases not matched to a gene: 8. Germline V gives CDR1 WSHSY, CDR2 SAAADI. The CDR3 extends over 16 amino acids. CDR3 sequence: CASRSGLAGWEETQYF. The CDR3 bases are TGCGCCAGCAGGAGCGGACTAGCGGGATGGGAAGAGACCCAGTACTTC.

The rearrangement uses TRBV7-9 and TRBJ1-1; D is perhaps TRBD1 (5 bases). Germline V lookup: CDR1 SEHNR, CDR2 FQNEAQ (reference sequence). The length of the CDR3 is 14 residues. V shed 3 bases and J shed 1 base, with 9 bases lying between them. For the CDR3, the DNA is TGTGCCAGCAGCTTCAACAGGCCGAACACTGAAGCTTTCTTT. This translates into CASSFNRPNTEAFF.

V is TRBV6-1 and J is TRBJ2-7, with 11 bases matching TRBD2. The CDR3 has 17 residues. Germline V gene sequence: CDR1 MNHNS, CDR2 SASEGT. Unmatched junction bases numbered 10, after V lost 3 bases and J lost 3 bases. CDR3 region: CASSDVLTSGRIYEQYF. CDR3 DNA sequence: TGTGCCAGCAGTGATGTTCTAACTAGCGGGAGAATCTACGAGCAGTACTTC.

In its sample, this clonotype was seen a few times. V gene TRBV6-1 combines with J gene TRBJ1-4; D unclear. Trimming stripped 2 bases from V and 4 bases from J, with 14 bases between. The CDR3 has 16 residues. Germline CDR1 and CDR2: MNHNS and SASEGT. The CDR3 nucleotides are TGTGCCAGCAGTGAATTTAGAGGGATTGGTAATGAAAAACTGTTTTTT. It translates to CASSEFRGIGNEKLFF.

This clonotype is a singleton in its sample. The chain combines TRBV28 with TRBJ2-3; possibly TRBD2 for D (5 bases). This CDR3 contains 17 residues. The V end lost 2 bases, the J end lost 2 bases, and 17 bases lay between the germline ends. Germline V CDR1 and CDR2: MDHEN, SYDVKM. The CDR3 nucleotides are TGTGCCAGCAGTTTAAGGACTGGAGCAGCATACACAGATACGCAGTATTTT. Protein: CASSLRTGAAYTDTQYF.

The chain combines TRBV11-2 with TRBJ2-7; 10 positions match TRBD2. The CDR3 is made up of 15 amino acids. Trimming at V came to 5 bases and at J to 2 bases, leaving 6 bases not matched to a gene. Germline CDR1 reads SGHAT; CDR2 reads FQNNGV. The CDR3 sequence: CASSPWTSGAYEQYF. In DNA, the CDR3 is TGTGCCAGCAGCCCCTGGACTAGCGGAGCCTACGAGCAGTACTTC. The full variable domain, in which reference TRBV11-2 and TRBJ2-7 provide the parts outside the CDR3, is EAGVAQSPRYKIIEKRQSVAFWCNPISGHATLYWYQQILGQGPKLLIQFQNNGVVDDSQLPKDRFSAERLKGVDSTLKIQPAKLEDSAVYLCASSPWTSGAYEQYFGPGTRLTVT.